This T cell receptor beta chain derives from a study of OX40 agonist ivuxolimab in advanced cancers. As concerns this clone: Its antigen is undetermined.

The CDR3 totals 15 residues. V was clipped by 0 bases and J by 7 bases, with 13 bases between them. CDR1 is MNHEY, CDR2 SVGAGI, per germline. Sequencing used immunoSEQ multiplex PCR; TCRdb keeps in-frame clones, though not all of them. The table shows more than 100,000 clones, with 85% to 95% occurring only once. Study-wide points: With doses of 0.1 to 3.0 mg/kg, CD4+ and CD8+ blood T cells had undergone clonal expansion by week 6. There were, on average, more expanded clones in CD8+ T cells than in CD4+.

The clonotype was recovered from an adult with an advanced solid tumor such as melanoma, head and neck, liver or kidney cancer. This chain links TRBV6-5 with TRBJ2-1, with D uncertain. Sequenced material: CD4+ or CD8+ T cells sorted from blood, taken in a trial of the OX40 agonist ivuxolimab. CDR3 residues: CASSYSFLLGNEQFF. Here the CDR3 DNA reads TGTGCCAGCAGTTACTCCTTTCTCCTAGGTAATGAGCAGTTCTTC.